The 8 T cell receptor beta chains below were found in one sample sequenced in a study of neurological immune-mediated disorders. TCRdb ran MiXCR on the 5' RACE reads and lists one entry per CDR3 protein. The data hold under 90,000 distinct CDR3 sequences, with under 13% observed a single time. What was sequenced was PBMCs. All receptors come from a man aged 35 to 55 in good health.

This clonotype was detected a few times. The chain recombines TRBV20-1 with TRBJ2-7; 10 positions match TRBD1. The CDR3 totals 13 residues. V lost 5 bases and J lost 1; bases outside the gene matches: 2. The germline CDR1 and CDR2 sequences are DFQATT and SNEGSKA (reference sequence). CDR3 DNA: TGCAGTGCTGGGGGACAGGGGTCCTACGAGCAGTACTTC. Residues: CSAGGQGSYEQYF.

This clonotype showed up many times. V usage is TRBV20-1 and J usage is TRBJ2-7, with D maybe TRBD2 (6 bases). Trimming took 0 bases from V and 6 from J, leaving 6 bases between them. The CDR3 loop spans 11 amino acids. Germline lookup yields CDR1 DFQATT and CDR2 SNEGSKA (reference sequence). The CDR3 here is CSAREGGEQYF. The CDR3 region has the DNA TGCAGTGCTAGAGAGGGAGGCGAGCAGTACTTC.

Comments on this clonotype: A much more abundant neighbour one base away suggests this may be a read error. The CDR3 does not close with the conserved phenylalanine or tryptophan, likely indicating a read error. The J gene is TRBJ2-3, the V gene TRBV14, with TRBD1 as a possible D gene (5 bases). Per germline, CDR1 SGHDN and CDR2 FVKESK. The CDR3 is 14 residues long. The V end lost 6 bases, the J end lost 0 bases, and 10 bases lay between the germline ends. This chain's CDR3 is CASRSGISTDTQYL. CDR3 nucleotides: TGTGCCAGCAGATCAGGGATTAGCACAGATACGCAGTATCTT.

This clonotype was seen ten or more times. The V call is TRBV11-3, the J call TRBJ2-1, with a possible D match to TRBD2 (5 bases). Germline CDR1 reads SGHNT; CDR2 reads YENEEA. The V and J ends lost 5 bases and 6 bases respectively, with 14 bases between them. This CDR3 is 14 amino acids long. CDR3 sequence (DNA): TGTGCCAGCAGCCCCTTCGAGGGTTCCAATGAGCAGTTCTTC. Encoded protein: CASSPFEGSNEQFF.

This clonotype occurred many times. The chain joins TRBV5-6 to TRBJ2-1; no firm D call. V was trimmed by 0 bases and J by 7 bases, leaving 11 bases between them. There are 14 residues in the CDR3. Germline V gives CDR1 SGHDT, CDR2 YYEEEE. The CDR3 protein is CASSLVAYRNEQFF. The CDR3 DNA is TGTGCCAGCAGCTTGGTGGCCTATCGGAATGAGCAGTTCTTC.

This chain connects TRBV10-3 to TRBJ2-1; 7 bases map to TRBD2. Germline values: CDR1 ENHRY, CDR2 SYGVKD. V gave up 8 bases and J gave up 3 bases; unmatched junction bases: 7. The CDR3 length is 14 residues. The CDR3 spells CAIGRSGDYNEQFF. CDR3 nucleotides: TGTGCCATCGGCAGGAGCGGGGACTACAATGAGCAGTTCTTC.

Many counts were recorded for this clonotype. The genes are TRBV3-1 and TRBJ1-3, with 8 bases that match TRBD1. Per germline, CDR1 LGHDT and CDR2 YNNKEL (reference sequence). The ends lost 1 base at V and 4 bases at J; junction bases unmatched: 3. The CDR3 runs to 15 residues. The CDR3 loop reads CASSQGTGRGNTIYF. DNA for the CDR3: TGTGCCAGCAGCCAAGGGACAGGGAGAGGAAACACCATATATTTT.

This clonotype was recorded at least ten times. For the CDR3, the DNA is TGCAGTGCTAGATGGGACAGGGGAAGGGGCTACACCTTC. Translating it yields CSARWDRGRGYTF. V is TRBV20-1 and J is TRBJ1-2; 10 nucleotides line up with TRBD1. Germline V gene data show CDR1 as DFQATT and CDR2 as SNEGSKA (reference sequence). The CDR3 has 13 residues. Trimming at V came to 2 bases and at J to 8 bases, leaving 5 bases not matched to a gene.